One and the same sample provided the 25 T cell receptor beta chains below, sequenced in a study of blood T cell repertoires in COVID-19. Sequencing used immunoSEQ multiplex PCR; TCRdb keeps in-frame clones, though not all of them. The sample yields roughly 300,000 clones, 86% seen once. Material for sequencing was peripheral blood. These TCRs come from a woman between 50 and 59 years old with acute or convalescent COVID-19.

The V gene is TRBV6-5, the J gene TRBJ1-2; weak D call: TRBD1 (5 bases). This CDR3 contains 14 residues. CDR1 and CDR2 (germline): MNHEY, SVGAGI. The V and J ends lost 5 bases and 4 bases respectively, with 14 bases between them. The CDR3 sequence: CASSRSREAYGYTF. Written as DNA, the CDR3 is TGTGCCAGCAGTAGATCCAGGGAGGCCTATGGCTACACCTTC.

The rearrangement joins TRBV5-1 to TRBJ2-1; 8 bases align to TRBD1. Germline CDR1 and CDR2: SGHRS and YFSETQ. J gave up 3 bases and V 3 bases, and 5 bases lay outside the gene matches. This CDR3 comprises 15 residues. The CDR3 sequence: CASSWTGSGYNEQFF. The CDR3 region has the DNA TGCGCCAGCAGCTGGACAGGGTCAGGCTACAATGAGCAGTTCTTC.

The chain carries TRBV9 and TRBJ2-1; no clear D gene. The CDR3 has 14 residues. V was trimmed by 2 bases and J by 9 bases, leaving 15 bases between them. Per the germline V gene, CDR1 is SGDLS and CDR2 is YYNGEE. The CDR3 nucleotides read TGTGCCAGCAGCGTCAGTACCTCGTCCACTGAGCAGTTCTTC. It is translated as CASSVSTSSTEQFF.

For the CDR3, the DNA is TGTGCCAGCAGTTACGCGGGAGAGACAGATACGCAGTATTTT. Residues: CASSYAGETDTQYF. The gene calls are TRBV28 and TRBJ2-3; 7 nucleotides align to TRBD2. Germline CDR1 reads MDHEN; CDR2 reads SYDVKM. J gave up 3 bases and V 4 bases, and 4 bases lay outside the gene matches. CDR3 length: 14 residues.

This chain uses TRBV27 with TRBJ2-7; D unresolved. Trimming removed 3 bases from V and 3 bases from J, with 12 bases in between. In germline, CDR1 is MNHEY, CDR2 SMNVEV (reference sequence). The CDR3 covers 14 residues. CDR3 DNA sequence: TGTGCCAGCAGTTTTCTCCAGTCTTTCTACGAGCAGTACTTC. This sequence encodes CASSFLQSFYEQYF.

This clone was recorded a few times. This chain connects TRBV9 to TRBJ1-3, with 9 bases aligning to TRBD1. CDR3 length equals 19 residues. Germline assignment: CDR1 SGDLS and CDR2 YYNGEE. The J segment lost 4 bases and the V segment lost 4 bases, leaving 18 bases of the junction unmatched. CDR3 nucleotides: TGTGCCAGCAGCCCAACCCCGGGACAGGGTTTATCTGCCGGAAACACCATATATTTT. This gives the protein CASSPTPGQGLSAGNTIYF.

The DNA of the CDR3 is TGCGCCAGCAGCTTGGTTGGGGGCACTGGAAACACCATATATTTT. As protein: CASSLVGGTGNTIYF. The chain has TRBV5-1 and TRBJ1-3, with a tentative D call TRBD1 (6 bases). V lost 0 bases and J 2 bases, leaving 9 bases between the germline ends. In germline, CDR1 is SGHRS, CDR2 YFSETQ. This CDR3 region has 15 residues.

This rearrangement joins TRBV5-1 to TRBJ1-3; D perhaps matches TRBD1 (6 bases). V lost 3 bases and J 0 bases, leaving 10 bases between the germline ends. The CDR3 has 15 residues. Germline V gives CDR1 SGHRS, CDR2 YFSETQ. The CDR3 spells CASSSTGRSGNTIYF. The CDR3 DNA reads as TGCGCCAGCAGCTCGACAGGCCGCTCTGGAAACACCATATATTTT.

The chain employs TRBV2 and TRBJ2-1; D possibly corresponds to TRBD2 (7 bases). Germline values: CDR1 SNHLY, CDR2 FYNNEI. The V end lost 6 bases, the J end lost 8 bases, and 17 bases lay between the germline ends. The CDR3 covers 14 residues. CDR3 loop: CASRAGHLTYEQFF. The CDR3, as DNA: TGTGCCAGCAGAGCGGGACATCTCACCTATGAGCAGTTCTTC.

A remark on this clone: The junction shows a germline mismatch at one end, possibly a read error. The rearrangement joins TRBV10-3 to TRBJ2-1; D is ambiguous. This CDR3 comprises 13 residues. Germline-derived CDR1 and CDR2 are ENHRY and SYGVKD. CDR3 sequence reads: CAISPPERLGALF. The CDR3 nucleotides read TGTGCCATCAGTCCCCCCGAAAGACTCGGCGCTCTCTTC.

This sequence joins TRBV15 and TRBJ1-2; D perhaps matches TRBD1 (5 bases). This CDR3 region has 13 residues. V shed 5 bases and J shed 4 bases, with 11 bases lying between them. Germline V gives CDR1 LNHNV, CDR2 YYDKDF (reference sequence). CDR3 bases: TGTGCCACCAGCGCCCCCGGGGGCTATGGCTACACCTTC. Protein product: CATSAPGGYGYTF.

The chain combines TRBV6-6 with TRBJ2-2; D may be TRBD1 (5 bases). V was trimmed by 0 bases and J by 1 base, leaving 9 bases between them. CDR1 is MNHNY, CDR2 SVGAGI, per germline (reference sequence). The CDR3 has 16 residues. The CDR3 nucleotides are TGTGCCAGCAGTTACTCACGACAGCGGAACACCGGGGAGCTGTTTTTT. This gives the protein CASSYSRQRNTGELFF.

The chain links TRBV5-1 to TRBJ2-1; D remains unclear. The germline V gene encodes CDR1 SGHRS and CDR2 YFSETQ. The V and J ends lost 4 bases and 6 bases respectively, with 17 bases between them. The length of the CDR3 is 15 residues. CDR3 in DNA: TGCGCCAGCAGCCCGATCGAAGCCGTCGCCAATGAGCAGTTCTTC. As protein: CASSPIEAVANEQFF.

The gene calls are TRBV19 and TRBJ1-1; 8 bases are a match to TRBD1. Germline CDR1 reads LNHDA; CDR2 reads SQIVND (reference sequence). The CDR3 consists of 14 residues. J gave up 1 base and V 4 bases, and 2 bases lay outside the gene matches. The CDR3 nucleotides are TGTGCCAGTAGTAAAGGACAGGGGAACACTGAAGCTTTCTTT. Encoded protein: CASSKGQGNTEAFF.

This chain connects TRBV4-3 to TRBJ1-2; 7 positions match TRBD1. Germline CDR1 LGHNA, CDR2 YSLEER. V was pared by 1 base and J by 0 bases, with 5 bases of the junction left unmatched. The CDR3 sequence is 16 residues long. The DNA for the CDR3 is TGCGCCAGCAGCCAAGTCCCCGGGACAGCTAACTATGGCTACACCTTC. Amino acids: CASSQVPGTANYGYTF.

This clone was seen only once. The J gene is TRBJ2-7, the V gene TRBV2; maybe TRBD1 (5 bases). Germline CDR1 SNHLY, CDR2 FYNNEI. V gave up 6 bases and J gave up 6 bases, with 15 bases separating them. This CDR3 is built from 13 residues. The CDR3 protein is CASSRETRGEQYF. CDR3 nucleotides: TGTGCCAGCAGCCGAGAAACAAGGGGCGAGCAGTACTTC.

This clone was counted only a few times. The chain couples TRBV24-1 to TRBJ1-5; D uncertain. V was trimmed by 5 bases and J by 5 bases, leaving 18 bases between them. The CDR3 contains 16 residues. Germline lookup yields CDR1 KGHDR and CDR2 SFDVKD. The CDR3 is CATSGPEWSIYQPQHF. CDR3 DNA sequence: TGTGCCACCAGTGGCCCTGAGTGGAGTATTTATCAGCCCCAGCATTTT.

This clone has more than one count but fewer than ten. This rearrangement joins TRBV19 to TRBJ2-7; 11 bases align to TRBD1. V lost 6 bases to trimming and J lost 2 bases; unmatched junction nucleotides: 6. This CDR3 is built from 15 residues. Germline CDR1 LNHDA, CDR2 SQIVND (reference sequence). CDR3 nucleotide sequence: TGTGCCAGTAGCCAAGGACAGGGGGCAACCTACGAGCAGTACTTC. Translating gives CASSQGQGATYEQYF.

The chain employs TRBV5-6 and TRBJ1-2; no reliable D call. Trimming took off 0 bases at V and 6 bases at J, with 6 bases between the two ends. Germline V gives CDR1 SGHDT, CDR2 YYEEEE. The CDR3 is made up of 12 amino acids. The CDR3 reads CASSLGRHGYTF. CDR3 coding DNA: TGTGCCAGCAGCTTGGGTCGTCATGGCTACACCTTC.

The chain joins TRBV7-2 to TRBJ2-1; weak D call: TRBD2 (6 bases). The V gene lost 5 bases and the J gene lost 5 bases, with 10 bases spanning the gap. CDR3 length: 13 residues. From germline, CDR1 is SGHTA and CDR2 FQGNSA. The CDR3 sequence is CASSLGLNNEQFF. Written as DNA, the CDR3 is TGTGCCAGCAGCCTGGGACTTAACAATGAGCAGTTCTTC.

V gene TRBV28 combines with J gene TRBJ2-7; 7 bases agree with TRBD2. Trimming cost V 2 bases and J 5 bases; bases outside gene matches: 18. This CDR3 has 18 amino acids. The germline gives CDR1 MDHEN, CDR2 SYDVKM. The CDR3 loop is CASSLGGGRQRGFHEQYF. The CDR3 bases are TGTGCCAGCAGTTTAGGGGGAGGCAGACAGCGGGGATTCCACGAGCAGTACTTC.

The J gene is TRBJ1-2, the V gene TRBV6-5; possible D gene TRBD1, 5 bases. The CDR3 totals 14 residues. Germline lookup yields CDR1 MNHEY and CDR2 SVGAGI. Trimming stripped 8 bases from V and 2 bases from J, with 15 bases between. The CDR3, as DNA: TGTGCCAGCCTCCCCCAGGGACTGAACTATGGCTACACCTTC. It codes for CASLPQGLNYGYTF.

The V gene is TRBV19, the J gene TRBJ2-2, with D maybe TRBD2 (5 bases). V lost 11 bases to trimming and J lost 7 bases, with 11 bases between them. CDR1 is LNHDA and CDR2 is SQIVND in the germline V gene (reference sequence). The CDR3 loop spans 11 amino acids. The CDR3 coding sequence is TGTGCCCCCCGGGGATTCGGGGAGCTGTTTTTT. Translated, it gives CAPRGFGELFF.

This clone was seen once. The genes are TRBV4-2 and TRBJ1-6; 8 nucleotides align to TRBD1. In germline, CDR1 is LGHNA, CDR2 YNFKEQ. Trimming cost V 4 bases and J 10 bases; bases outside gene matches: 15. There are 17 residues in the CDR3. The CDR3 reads CASSPTTATGTGSPLHF. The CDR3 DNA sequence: TGTGCCAGCAGCCCCACGACCGCGACAGGGACAGGATCACCCCTCCACTTT.

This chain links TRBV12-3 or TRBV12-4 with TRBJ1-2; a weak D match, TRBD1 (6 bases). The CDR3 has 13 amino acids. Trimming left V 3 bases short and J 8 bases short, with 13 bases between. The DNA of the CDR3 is TGTGCCAGCAGTTTTTCGGGACAAACGGGCTACACCTTC. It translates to CASSFSGQTGYTF.